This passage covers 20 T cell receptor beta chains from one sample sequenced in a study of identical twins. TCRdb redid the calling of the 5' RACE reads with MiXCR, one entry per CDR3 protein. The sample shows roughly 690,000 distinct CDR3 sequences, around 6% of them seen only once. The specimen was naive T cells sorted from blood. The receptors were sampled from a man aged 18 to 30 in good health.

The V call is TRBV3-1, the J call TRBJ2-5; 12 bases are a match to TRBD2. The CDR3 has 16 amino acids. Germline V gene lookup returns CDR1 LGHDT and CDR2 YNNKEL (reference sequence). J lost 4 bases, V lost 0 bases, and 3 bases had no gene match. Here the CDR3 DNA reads TGTGCCAGCAGCCAAGATCTAGCGGGAGGGCTAGAGACCCAGTACTTC. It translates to CASSQDLAGGLETQYF.

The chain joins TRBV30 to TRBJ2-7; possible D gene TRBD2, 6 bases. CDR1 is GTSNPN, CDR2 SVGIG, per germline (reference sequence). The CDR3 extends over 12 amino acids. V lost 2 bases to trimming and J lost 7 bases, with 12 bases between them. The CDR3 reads CAWSWGRGEQYF. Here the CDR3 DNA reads TGTGCCTGGAGTTGGGGACGGGGGGAGCAGTACTTC.

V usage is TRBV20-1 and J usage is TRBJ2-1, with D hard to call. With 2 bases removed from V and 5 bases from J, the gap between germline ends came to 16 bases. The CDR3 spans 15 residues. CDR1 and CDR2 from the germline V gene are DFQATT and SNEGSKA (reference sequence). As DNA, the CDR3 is TGCAGTGCTAGACCGAGCGAGGCAAGAAACAATGAGCAGTTCTTC. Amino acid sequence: CSARPSEARNNEQFF.

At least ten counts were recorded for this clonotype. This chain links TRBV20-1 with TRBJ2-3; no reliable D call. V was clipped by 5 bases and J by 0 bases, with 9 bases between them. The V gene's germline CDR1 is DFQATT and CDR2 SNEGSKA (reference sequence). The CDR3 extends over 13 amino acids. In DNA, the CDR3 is TGCAGTGCTCGCCATTCTAGCACAGATACGCAGTATTTT. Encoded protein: CSARHSSTDTQYF.

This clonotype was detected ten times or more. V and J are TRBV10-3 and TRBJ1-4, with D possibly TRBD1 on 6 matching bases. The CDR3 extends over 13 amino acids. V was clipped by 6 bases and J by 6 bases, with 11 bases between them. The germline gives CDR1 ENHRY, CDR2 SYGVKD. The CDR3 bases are TGTGCCATCAGGCCTCCAGGGGATGAAAAACTGTTTTTT. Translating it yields CAIRPPGDEKLFF.

The CDR3 DNA sequence: TGTGCCAGCAGCTTGGGCGGGAGGGCCTCATATGAGCAGTTCTTC. This gives the protein CASSLGGRASYEQFF. The chain joins TRBV5-6 to TRBJ2-1; 9 bases map to TRBD2. CDR1 and CDR2 (germline): SGHDT, YYEEEE. There are 15 residues in the CDR3. J was trimmed by 8 bases and V by 0 bases; bases with no gene match: 6.

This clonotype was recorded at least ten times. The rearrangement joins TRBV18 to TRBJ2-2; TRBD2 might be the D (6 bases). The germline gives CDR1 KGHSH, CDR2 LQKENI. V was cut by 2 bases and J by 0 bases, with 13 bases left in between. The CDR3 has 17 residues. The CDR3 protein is CASSPTGPGANTGELFF. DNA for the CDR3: TGTGCCAGCTCACCAACTGGGCCGGGGGCGAACACCGGGGAGCTGTTTTTT.

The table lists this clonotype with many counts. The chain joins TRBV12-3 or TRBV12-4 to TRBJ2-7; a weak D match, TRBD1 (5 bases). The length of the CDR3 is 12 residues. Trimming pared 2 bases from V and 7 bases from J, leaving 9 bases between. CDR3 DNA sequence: TGTGCCAGCAGTTTATACAGGACGGAGCAGTACGTC. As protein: CASSLYRTEQYV.

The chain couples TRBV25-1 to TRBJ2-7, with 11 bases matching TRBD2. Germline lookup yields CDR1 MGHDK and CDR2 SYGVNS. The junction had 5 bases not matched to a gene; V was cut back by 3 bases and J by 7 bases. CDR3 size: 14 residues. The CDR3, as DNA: TGTGCCAGCAGTGATCGACTAGCGGGAAGGGAGCAGTACGTC. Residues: CASSDRLAGREQYV.

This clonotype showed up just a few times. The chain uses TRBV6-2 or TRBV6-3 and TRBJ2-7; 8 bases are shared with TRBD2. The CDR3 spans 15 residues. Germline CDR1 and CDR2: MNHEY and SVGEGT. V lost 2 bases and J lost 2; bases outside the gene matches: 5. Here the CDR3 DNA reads TGTGCCAGCAGTTACGGGACGGGAGGGCCCTACGAGCAGTACGTC. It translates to CASSYGTGGPYEQYV.

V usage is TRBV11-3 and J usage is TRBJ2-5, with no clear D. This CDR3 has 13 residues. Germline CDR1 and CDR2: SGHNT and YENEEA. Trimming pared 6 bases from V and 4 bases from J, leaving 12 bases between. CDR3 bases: TGTGCCAGCAGTTACAGCCCACCAGAGACCCAGTACTTC. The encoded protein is CASSYSPPETQYF.

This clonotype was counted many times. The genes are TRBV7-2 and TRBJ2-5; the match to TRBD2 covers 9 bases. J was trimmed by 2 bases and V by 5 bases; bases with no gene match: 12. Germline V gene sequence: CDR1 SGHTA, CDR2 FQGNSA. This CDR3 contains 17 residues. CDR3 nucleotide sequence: TGTGCCAGCAGCCAGGGATGGCGACTAGCGGTTCAAGAGACCCAGTACTTC. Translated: CASSQGWRLAVQETQYF.

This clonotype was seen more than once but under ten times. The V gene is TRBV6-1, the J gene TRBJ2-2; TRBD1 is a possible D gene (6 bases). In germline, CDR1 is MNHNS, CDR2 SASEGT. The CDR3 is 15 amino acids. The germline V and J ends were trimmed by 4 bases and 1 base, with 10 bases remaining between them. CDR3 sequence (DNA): TGTGCCAGCAGTGGACCGACAGGGAACACCGGGGAGCTGTTTTTT. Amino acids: CASSGPTGNTGELFF.

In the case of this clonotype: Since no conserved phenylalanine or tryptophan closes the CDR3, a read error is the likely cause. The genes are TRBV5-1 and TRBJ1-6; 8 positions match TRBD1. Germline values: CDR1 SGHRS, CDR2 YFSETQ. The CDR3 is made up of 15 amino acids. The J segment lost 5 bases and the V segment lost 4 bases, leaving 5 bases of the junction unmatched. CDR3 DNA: TGCGCCAGCAGCGAACCGGGACAGGATAATTCACCCCTCCACCTT. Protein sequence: CASSEPGQDNSPLHL.

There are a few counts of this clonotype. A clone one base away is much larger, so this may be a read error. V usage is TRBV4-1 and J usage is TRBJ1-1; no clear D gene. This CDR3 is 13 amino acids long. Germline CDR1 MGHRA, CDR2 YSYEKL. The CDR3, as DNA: TGCGCCAGCACCGACCCCTTGAACTCTGAAGCTTTCTTT. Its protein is CASTDPLNSEAFF.

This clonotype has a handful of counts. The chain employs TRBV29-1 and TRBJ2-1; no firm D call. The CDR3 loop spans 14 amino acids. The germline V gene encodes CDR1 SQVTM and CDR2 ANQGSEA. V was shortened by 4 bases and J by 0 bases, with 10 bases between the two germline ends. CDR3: CSVVWSSSYNEQFF. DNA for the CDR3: TGCAGCGTTGTATGGTCGAGCTCCTACAATGAGCAGTTCTTC.

The CDR3 coding sequence is TGTGCCAGCAGCTTTTCCGGGACAGGGCTCCAAGAGACCCAGTACTTC. As protein: CASSFSGTGLQETQYF. This chain connects TRBV11-3 to TRBJ2-5; TRBD1 aligns across 9 bases. The CDR3 runs 16 residues. Trimming removed 3 bases from V and 1 base from J; junction bases left unmatched: 6. Germline lookup yields CDR1 SGHNT and CDR2 YENEEA.

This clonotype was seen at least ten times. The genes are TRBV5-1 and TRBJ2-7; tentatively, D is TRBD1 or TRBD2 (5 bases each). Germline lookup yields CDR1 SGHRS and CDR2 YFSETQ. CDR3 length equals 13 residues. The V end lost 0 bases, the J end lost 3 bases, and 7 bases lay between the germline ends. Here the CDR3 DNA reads TGCGCCAGCAGCTTGGTGGGGGACTACGAGCAGTACGTC. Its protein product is CASSLVGDYEQYV.

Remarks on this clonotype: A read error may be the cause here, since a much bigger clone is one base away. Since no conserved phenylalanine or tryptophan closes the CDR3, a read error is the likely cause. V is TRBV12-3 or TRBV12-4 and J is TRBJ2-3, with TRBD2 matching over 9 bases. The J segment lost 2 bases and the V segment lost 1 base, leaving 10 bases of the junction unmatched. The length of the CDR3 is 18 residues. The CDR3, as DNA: TGTGCCAGCAGTTTAGAAGTAGGAGCTAGCGGGAACACAGATACGCAGTATCTT. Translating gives CASSLEVGASGNTDTQYL.

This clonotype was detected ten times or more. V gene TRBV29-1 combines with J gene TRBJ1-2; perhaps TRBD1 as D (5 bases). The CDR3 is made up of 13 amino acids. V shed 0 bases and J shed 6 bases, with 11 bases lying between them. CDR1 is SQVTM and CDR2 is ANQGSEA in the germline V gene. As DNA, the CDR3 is TGCAGCGTTGAAGACAGGGCCATACATGGCTACACCTTC. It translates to CSVEDRAIHGYTF.